This TCR beta chain was captured by sequencing in a study of PD-1 blockade in classical Hodgkin lymphoma. The repertoire was sequenced with immunoSEQ multiplex PCR; TCRdb's copy has only in-frame clones and lacks some. The data contain 35,000 to 55,000 clones, around 76% of them singletons. All patients experienced relapse after autologous stem cell transplantation, and brentuximab vedotin exposure was variable. The CDR3 runs to 12 residues. The V gene's germline CDR1 is SEHNR and CDR2 FQNEAQ (reference sequence). The ends were cut back, 6 bases at V and 11 bases at J, with 16 bases in the middle. J is TRBJ1-1 and V is TRBV7-9; D is perhaps TRBD1 (5 bases). The TCR was taken from a human donor with classical Hodgkin lymphoma. The input for sequencing was peripheral blood mononuclear cells (PBMCs), taken before the second cycle of nivolumab. CDR3 sequence: CASRHPRERAFF. For the CDR3, the DNA is TGTGCCAGCAGACACCCCAGGGAAAGGGCTTTCTTT.